This is a list of T cell receptor beta chains from one sample in a study of response to subunit inactivated influenza vaccine. One entry per CDR3 protein, called by TCRdb with MiXCR from the RT-PCR reads. Among roughly 570,000 distinct CDR3 sequences listed, about 14% were seen once. Source: PBMCs from blood, taken 12 days after vaccination. These TCRs come from a man aged 45-65 years who received an inactivated influenza vaccine. The CDR3 runs from the conserved cysteine through the conserved F or W. D genes are given only for firm matches. Only some rows state a clone size, as once, few, many or a class for expanded clones.

d_call j_call clone_size v_call cdr3_nt cdr3_aa
TRBD1 TRBJ2-1 NA TRBV9 TGTGCCAGCAGCGGAGGATACAGGGGGCAGCAGTTCTTC CASSGGYRGQQFF
TRBD2 TRBJ2-5 NA TRBV11-3 TGTGCCAGCAGCTTGCGACCGGGACTAGCGGGGCAGGAGACCCAGTACTTC CASSLRPGLAGQETQYF
NA TRBJ2-7 few TRBV7-8 TGTGCCAGCAGCTTAGACGAGGGTGGCTTCTACGAGCAGTACTTC CASSLDEGGFYEQYF
NA TRBJ1-2 few TRBV11-2 TGTGCCAGCAGCTTAGAGTCCTCCGGCGTTGGGAATGGCTACACCTTC CASSLESSGVGNGYTF
TRBD2 TRBJ2-5 many TRBV24-1 TGTGCCACCAGTGATTTCCGGCTAGCGGCAGGGTTGAACCAAGAGACCCAGTACTTC CATSDFRLAAGLNQETQYF
TRBD2 TRBJ2-7 NA TRBV2 TGTGCCAGCAGTGCGACCCCAGCACTAGCGGTTGGGGTCTACGAGCAGTACTTC CASSATPALAVGVYEQYF
TRBD1 TRBJ2-2 once TRBV6-5 TGTGCCAGCAGTTACTTAACCGGGACAGGGGTCACCGGGGAGCTGTTTTTT CASSYLTGTGVTGELFF
NA TRBJ2-3 NA TRBV28 TGTGCCACCATCTTCCAGCACCCTAGCACAGATACGCAGTATTTT CATIFQHPSTDTQYF
TRBD2 TRBJ2-3 many TRBV29-1 TGCAGCGGGAAGCAAGCGGGGGGCGATACGCAGTATTTT CSGKQAGGDTQYF
NA TRBJ1-2 NA TRBV5-1 TGCGCCAGCAGCTTGGATAACCAACCATCATATGGCTACACCTTC CASSLDNQPSYGYTF
TRBD2 TRBJ2-1 many TRBV28 TGTGCCAGCTTTCCCCCTAGCGGGAGTGGGCATGAGCAGTTCTTC CASFPPSGSGHEQFF
NA TRBJ2-2 NA TRBV3-1 TGTGCCAGCAGCCAGGCATTAGACACCGGGGAGCTGTTTTTT CASSQALDTGELFF
NA TRBJ2-3 NA TRBV9 TGTGCCAGCAGCGTCGGGAACACAGATACGCAGTATTTT CASSVGNTDTQYF
TRBD1 TRBJ1-1 few TRBV12-3/TRBV12-4 TGTGCCAGCAGTCCAAACAGGGGGAACACTGAAGCTTTCTTT CASSPNRGNTEAFF
NA TRBJ2-7 NA TRBV6-2/TRBV6-3 TGTGCCAGCAGTTATGTCGGGGGCGGATACGAGCAGTACTTC CASSYVGGGYEQYF
NA TRBJ2-7 NA TRBV12-3/TRBV12-4 TGTGCCAGCAGTTTAGGGGGGCGCATCGACGAGCAGTACTTC CASSLGGRIDEQYF
NA TRBJ1-5 NA TRBV2 TGTGCCAGCAGTGAATCGGGCTGGCAGCCCCAGCATTTT CASSESGWQPQHF
NA TRBJ1-5 few TRBV27 TGTGCCAGCAGTCCCATTCTCGTCTGGTCAGGGAGCAATCAGCCCCAGCATTTT CASSPILVWSGSNQPQHF
TRBD2 TRBJ2-7 NA TRBV11-1 TGTGCCAGCAGCAACCCCGGGAGGGTCTACGAGCAGTACTTC CASSNPGRVYEQYF
NA TRBJ1-3 NA TRBV29-1 TGCAGCGTTGTCGTACAGGGCCCTGGAAACACCATATATTTT CSVVVQGPGNTIYF
TRBD2 TRBJ2-1 few TRBV7-9 TGTGCCAGCAGCTTAGATAGCGGGAGTCTGGATGAGCAGTTCTTC CASSLDSGSLDEQFF
NA TRBJ1-5 many TRBV6-2/TRBV6-3 TGTGCCAGCAGTTACCGGGACCGTACCTATAGCAATCAGCCCCAGCATTTT CASSYRDRTYSNQPQHF
NA TRBJ1-2 few TRBV5-5 TGTGCCAGCAGCTTGGTCAGGGTTCCTTATGGCTACACCTTC CASSLVRVPYGYTF
NA TRBJ2-5 NA TRBV28 TGTGCCAGCAGTTTACAGGGGGGTGGTTTCCAAGAGACCCAGTACTTC CASSLQGGGFQETQYF
TRBD2 TRBJ2-1 NA TRBV7-6 TGTGCCAGCAGCTTAACTAGCGCGGTGGACAATGAGCAGTTCTTC CASSLTSAVDNEQFF
TRBD1 TRBJ1-4 NA TRBV29-1 TGCAGCGTTTGGGGGGACAGGGGGCGAGAAAAACTGTTTTTT CSVWGDRGREKLFF
TRBD1 TRBJ1-6 few TRBV5-1 TGCGCCAGCAGCTTGGAGTCGGACAGGGCCAATTCACCCCTCCACTTT CASSLESDRANSPLHF
NA TRBJ2-1 few TRBV12-3/TRBV12-4 TGTGCCAGCAGTTTAGTTCGGGAGTTCGATGAGCAGTTCTTC CASSLVREFDEQFF
TRBD2 TRBJ2-3 NA TRBV6-5 TGTGCCAGCAGGTACGGGAGGGAGGTCACAGATACGCAGTATTTT CASRYGREVTDTQYF
TRBD2 TRBJ2-1 NA TRBV4-3 TGCGCCAGCAGCCAAGAAACAGCGGGGGGGCACGGTGAGCAGTTCTTC CASSQETAGGHGEQFF
TRBD1 TRBJ2-1 NA TRBV28 TGTGCCAGCAGTCTACAGGGGGCTAACTACAATGAGCAGTTCTTC CASSLQGANYNEQFF
NA TRBJ2-1 few TRBV29-1 TGCAGCGTTGAAGATTTGGTGATGGAATACAATGAGCAGTTCTTC CSVEDLVMEYNEQFF
NA TRBJ2-1 NA TRBV7-2 TGTGCCAGCAGCTTAGTTTTTGGCAGGCGGAATGAGCAGTTCTTC CASSLVFGRRNEQFF
NA TRBJ2-5 few TRBV20-1 TGCAGTGCTAGAGTAGTTACGGACCATCAAGAGACCCAGTACTTC CSARVVTDHQETQYF
TRBD1 TRBJ2-3 many TRBV29-1 TGCAGCGTTGAAGACCTGGCCAGGGGGATCACAGATACGCAGTATTTT CSVEDLARGITDTQYF
TRBD1 TRBJ2-7 few TRBV5-1 TGCGCCAGCAGCTTGGAGGCCAGGGGGCGCGGTATCTACGAGCAGTACTTC CASSLEARGRGIYEQYF
NA TRBJ2-1 few TRBV10-3 TGTGCCATGGCCCCGGGACTCAACAATGAGCAGTTCTTC CAMAPGLNNEQFF
TRBD1 TRBJ1-6 few TRBV7-3 TGTGCCAGCAGCTTATTTGGACAGGGGGCAGGTTCACCCCTCCACTTT CASSLFGQGAGSPLHF
NA TRBJ1-3 NA TRBV5-1 TGCGCCAGCAGCTTAGACGCGAGCTCTGGAAACACCATATATTTT CASSLDASSGNTIYF
NA TRBJ2-2 NA TRBV6-5 TGTGCCAGCAGTTACTTGGTAGCTACATCGGGTACCGGGGAGCTGTTTTTT CASSYLVATSGTGELFF
NA TRBJ2-5 NA TRBV7-8 TGTGCCAGCAGCTTAGCGGGGGCGCGGCAGACCCAGTACTTC CASSLAGARQTQYF
NA TRBJ2-7 NA TRBV20-1 TGCAGGGCGGAGGGCTCCTACGAGCAGTACTTC CRAEGSYEQYF
NA TRBJ2-3 few TRBV7-9 TGTGCCATCCCTCCCACCGGGGACGAGACAGATACGCAGTATTTT CAIPPTGDETDTQYF
NA TRBJ2-1 NA TRBV5-1 TGCGCCAGCAGCTTTGGGAGAAGCAGCTCCTACAATGAGCAGTTCTTC CASSFGRSSSYNEQFF
TRBD1 TRBJ2-1 NA TRBV7-2 TGTGCCAGCTTATCGGACAGGGTGAGCTATGAGCAGTTCTTC CASLSDRVSYEQFF
TRBD1 TRBJ2-3 NA TRBV4-2 TGTGCCAGCAGCCAAGCCGCCGGGACAGGGGTTGCAGATACGCAGTATTTT CASSQAAGTGVADTQYF
NA TRBJ2-3 NA TRBV11-2 TGTGCCAGCAGTCGCGCCCGGGGTCCAGATACGCAGTATTTT CASSRARGPDTQYF
NA TRBJ2-5 many TRBV11-2 TGTGCCAGCAGCTTTGGCAGGGTCGAGACCCAGTACTTC CASSFGRVETQYF
TRBD2 TRBJ2-3 NA TRBV5-1 TGCGCCAGCAGCTTGTTTGGGACTAGCCCCACAGATACGCAGTATTTT CASSLFGTSPTDTQYF
NA TRBJ2-7 NA TRBV20-1 TGCAGTGCTAAGAGGGGGGACCCCTACGAGCAGTACTTC CSAKRGDPYEQYF
TRBD1 TRBJ2-4 NA TRBV29-1 TGCAGCGTTGAAGATCGTCTAGGGGTAGGACAGGGCCTAAACATTCAGTACTTC CSVEDRLGVGQGLNIQYF
TRBD1 TRBJ2-7 many TRBV20-1 TGCAGTGCTAGAGATTCGGCGACAGGGAAGGGGTACGAGCAGTACTTC CSARDSATGKGYEQYF
TRBD1 TRBJ2-7 few TRBV7-8 TGTGCCAGCAGCCCCGACCAGGGGGCAAGACCTCAGTACTTC CASSPDQGARPQYF
NA TRBJ2-5 NA TRBV20-1 TGCAGTGCTACTCTGACAGGTGCATGGGAGACCCAGTACTTC CSATLTGAWETQYF
NA TRBJ2-2 many TRBV3-1 TGTGCCAGCAGCCCAGCCCCGGACACCGGGGAGCTGTTTTTT CASSPAPDTGELFF
TRBD1 TRBJ2-1 few TRBV10-3 TGTGCCATCAGTGAGGGACAGGGGCAGTTCTTC CAISEGQGQFF
NA TRBJ1-2 NA TRBV7-6 TGTGCCAGCAGCTCTTTAAACACCGGGACTTCGGGCTATGGCTACACCTTC CASSSLNTGTSGYGYTF